The clone carrying this T cell receptor (beta chain) was seen a handful of times. The sample originates from a study of cytomegalovirus exposure and HLA in healthy donors. The study ran its PCR with 60 Vbeta and 13 Jbeta primers. Assay used: immunoSEQ multiplex PCR; TCRdb lists only in-frame clones, some missing. Among approximately 140,000 clones, 78% were seen once, and the ten largest hold 2.8%. V shed 1 base, J shed 1 base, and the junction held 8 bases outside the gene matches. The CDR3 contains 18 residues. Per germline, CDR1 SGHTA and CDR2 FQGNSA. The sample comprised PBMCs. The sequence derives from a male donor in good health and CMV-seronegative. The rearrangement links TRBV7-2 to TRBJ2-7; 12 bases match TRBD2. The CDR3 spells CASSLVSSGGALSYEQYF. CDR3 DNA: TGTGCCAGCAGCTTAGTTTCTAGCGGGGGGGCCTTATCCTACGAGCAGTACTTC.